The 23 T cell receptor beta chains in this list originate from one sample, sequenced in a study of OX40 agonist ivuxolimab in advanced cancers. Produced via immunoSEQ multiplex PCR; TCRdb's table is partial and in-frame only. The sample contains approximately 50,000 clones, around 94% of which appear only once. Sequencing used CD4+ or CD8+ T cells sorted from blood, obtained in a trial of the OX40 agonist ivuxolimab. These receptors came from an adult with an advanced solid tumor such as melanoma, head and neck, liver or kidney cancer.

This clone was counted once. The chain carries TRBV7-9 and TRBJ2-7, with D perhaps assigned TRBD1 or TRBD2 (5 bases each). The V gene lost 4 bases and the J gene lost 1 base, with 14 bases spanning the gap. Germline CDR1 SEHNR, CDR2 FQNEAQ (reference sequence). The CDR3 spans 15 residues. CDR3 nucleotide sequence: TGTGCCAGCAGCTCTTATCGGGACGTATCCTACGAGCAGTACTTC. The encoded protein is CASSSYRDVSYEQYF.

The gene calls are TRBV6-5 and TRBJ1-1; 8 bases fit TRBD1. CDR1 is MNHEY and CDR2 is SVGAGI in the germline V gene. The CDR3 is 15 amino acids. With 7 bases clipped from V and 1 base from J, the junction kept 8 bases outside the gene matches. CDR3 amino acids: CASTPGGRGNTEAFF. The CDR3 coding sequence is TGTGCCAGCACCCCAGGGGGCCGGGGGAACACTGAAGCTTTCTTT.

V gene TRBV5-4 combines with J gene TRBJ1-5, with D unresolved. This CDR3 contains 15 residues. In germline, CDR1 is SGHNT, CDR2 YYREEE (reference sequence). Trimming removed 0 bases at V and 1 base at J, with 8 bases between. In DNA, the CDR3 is TGTGCCAGCAGCTTGGGAGGGATGAGCAATCAGCCCCAGCATTTT. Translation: CASSLGGMSNQPQHF.

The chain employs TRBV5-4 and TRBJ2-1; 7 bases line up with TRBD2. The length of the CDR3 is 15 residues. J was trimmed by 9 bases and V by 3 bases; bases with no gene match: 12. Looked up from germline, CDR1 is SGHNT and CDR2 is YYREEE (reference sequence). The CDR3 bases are TGTGCCAGCAGCTCTGGGGAGGGGAAACCCTTTGAGCAGTTCTTC. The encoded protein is CASSSGEGKPFEQFF.

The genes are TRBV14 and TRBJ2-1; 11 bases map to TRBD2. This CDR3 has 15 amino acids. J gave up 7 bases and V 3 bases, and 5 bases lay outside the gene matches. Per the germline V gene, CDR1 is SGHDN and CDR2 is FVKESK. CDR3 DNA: TGTGCCAGCAGCCATAGCGGGAGGGCTCGAAATGAGCAGTTCTTC. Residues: CASSHSGRARNEQFF.

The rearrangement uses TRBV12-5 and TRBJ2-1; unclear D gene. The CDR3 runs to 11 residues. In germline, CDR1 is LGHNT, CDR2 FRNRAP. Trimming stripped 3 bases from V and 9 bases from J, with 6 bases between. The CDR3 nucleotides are TGTGCTAGTGGTTTCCTGGCTGAGCAGTTCTTC. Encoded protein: CASGFLAEQFF.

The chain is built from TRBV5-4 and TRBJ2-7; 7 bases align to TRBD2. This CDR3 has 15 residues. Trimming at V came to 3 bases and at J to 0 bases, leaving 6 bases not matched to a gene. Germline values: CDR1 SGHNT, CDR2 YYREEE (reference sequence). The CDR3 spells CASSSQLASSYEQYF. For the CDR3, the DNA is TGTGCCAGCAGCTCACAACTAGCGAGCTCCTACGAGCAGTACTTC.

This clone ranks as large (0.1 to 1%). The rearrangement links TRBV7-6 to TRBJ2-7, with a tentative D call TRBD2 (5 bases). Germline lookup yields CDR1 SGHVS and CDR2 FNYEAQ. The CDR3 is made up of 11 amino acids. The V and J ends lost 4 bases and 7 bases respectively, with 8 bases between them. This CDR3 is CASSSGTEQYF. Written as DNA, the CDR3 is TGTGCCAGCAGCTCGGGAACAGAGCAGTACTTC.

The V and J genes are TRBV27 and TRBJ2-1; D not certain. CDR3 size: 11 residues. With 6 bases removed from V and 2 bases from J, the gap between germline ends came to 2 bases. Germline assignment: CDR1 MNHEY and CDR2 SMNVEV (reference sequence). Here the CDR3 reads CASRAYNEQFF. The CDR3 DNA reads TGTGCCAGCAGGGCCTACAATGAGCAGTTCTTC.

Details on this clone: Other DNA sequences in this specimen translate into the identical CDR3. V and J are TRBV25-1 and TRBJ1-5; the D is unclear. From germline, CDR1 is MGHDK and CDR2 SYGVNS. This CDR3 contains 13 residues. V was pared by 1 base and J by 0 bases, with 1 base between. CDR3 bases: TGTGCCAGCAGTGAATCTAGCAATCAGCCCCAGCATTTT. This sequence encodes CASSESSNQPQHF. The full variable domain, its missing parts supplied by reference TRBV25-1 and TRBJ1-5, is EADIYQTPRYLVIGTGKKITLECSQTMGHDKMYWYQQDPGMELHLIHYSYGVNSTEKGDLSSESTVSRIRTEHFPLTLESARPSHTSQYLCASSESSNQPQHFGDGTRLSIL.

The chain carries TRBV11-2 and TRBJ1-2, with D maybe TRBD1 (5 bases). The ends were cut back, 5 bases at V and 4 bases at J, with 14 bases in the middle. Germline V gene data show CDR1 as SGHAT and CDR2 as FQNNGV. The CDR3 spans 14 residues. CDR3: CASSPEGVPYGYTF. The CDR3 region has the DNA TGTGCCAGCAGCCCCGAAGGGGTCCCCTATGGCTACACCTTC. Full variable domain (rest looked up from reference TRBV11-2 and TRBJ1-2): EAGVAQSPRYKIIEKRQSVAFWCNPISGHATLYWYQQILGQGPKLLIQFQNNGVVDDSQLPKDRFSAERLKGVDSTLKIQPAKLEDSAVYLCASSPEGVPYGYTFGSGTRLTVV.

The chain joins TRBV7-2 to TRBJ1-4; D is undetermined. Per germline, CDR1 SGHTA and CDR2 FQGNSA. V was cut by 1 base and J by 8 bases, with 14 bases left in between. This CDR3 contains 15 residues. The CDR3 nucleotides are TGTGCCAGCAGCTTAGAGAGGTTCCAGCGGGAAAAACTGTTTTTT. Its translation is CASSLERFQREKLFF.

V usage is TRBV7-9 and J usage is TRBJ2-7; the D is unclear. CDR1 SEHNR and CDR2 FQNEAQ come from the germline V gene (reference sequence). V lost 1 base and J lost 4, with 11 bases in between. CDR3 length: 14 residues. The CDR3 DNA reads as TGTGCCAGCAGCTTAGTAGGGAATACGTACGAGCAGTACTTC. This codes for CASSLVGNTYEQYF. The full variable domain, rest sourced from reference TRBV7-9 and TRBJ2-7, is DTGVSQNPRHKITKRGQNVTFRCDPISEHNRLYWYRQTLGQGPEFLTYFQNEAQLEKSRLLSDRFSAERPKGSFSTLEIQRTEQGDSAMYLCASSLVGNTYEQYFGPGTRLTVT.

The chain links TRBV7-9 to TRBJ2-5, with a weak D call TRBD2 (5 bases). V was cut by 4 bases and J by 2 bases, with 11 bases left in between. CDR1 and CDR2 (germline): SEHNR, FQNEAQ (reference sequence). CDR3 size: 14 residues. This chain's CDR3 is CASSSLKRQETQYF. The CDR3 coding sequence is TGTGCCAGCAGCTCTCTAAAGCGGCAAGAGACCCAGTACTTC. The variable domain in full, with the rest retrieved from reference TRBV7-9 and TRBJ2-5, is DTGVSQNPRHKITKRGQNVTFRCDPISEHNRLYWYRQTLGQGPEFLTYFQNEAQLEKSRLLSDRFSAERPKGSFSTLEIQRTEQGDSAMYLCASSSLKRQETQYFGPGTRLLVL.

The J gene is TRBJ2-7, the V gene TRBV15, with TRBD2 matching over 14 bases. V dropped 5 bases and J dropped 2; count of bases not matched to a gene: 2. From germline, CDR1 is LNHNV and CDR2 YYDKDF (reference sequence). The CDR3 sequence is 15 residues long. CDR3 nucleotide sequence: TGTGCCACCAGCCCGGGACTAGCGGGGGCCTACGAGCAGTACTTC. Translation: CATSPGLAGAYEQYF.

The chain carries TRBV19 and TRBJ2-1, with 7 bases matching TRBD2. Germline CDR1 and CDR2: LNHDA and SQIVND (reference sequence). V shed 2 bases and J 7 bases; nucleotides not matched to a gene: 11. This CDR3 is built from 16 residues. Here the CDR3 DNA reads TGTGCCAGTAGTATACCCGGACTAGAGTTAGGGAATGAGCAGTTCTTC. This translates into CASSIPGLELGNEQFF.

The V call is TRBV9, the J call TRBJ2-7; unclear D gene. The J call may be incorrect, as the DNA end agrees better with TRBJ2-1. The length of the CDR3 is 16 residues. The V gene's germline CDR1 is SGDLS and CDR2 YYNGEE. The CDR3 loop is CASSVGGSSSYNEQFF. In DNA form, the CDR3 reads TGTGCCAGCAGCGTAGGTGGATCTAGCTCCTACAATGAGCAGTTCTTC.

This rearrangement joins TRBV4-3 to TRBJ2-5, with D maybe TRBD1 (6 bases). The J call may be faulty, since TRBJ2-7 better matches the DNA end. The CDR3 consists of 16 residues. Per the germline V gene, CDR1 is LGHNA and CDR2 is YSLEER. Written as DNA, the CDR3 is TGCGCCAGCAGCCAAGATAGGGTGGGGACACAGAACGAGCAGTACTTC. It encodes CASSQDRVGTQNEQYF.

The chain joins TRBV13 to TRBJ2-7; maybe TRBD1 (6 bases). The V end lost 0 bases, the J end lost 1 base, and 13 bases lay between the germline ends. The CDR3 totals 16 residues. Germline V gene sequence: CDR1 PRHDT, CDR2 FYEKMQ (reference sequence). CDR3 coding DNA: TGTGCCAGCAGCTTAGGCCTTTCCCAGGGGTCCTACGAGCAGTACTTC. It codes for CASSLGLSQGSYEQYF. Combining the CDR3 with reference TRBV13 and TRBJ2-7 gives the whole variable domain AAGVIQSPRHLIKEKRETATLKCYPIPRHDTVYWYQQGPGQDPQFLISFYEKMQSDKGSIPDRFSAQQFSDYHSELNMSSLELGDSALYFCASSLGLSQGSYEQYFGPGTRLTVT.

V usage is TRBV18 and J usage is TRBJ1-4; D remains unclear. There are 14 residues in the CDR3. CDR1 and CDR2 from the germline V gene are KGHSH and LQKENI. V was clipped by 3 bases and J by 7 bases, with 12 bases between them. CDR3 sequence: CASSPDRTFEKLFF. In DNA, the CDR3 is TGTGCCAGCTCACCGGACCGGACGTTTGAAAAACTGTTTTTT.

The CDR3 nucleotides are TGTGCCAGCAGCTCAGAGGGGAGGAATCCCGAAAAACTGTTTTTT. It yields the protein CASSSEGRNPEKLFF. The chain recombines TRBV7-9 with TRBJ1-4; TRBD1 is a possible D gene (5 bases). CDR1 SEHNR and CDR2 FQNEAQ come from the germline V gene (reference sequence). This CDR3 region has 15 residues. Trimming pared 4 bases from V and 8 bases from J, leaving 17 bases between.

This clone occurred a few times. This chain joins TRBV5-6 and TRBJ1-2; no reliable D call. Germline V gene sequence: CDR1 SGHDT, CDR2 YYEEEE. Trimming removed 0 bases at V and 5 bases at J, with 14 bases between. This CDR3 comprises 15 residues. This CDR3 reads CASSLEAYSQYGYTF. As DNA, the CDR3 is TGTGCCAGCAGCTTGGAAGCTTACAGCCAATATGGCTACACCTTC.

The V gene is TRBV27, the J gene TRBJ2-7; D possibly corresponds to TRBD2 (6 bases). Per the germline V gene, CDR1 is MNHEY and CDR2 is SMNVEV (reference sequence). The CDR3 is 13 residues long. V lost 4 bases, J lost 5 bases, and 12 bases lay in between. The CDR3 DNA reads TGTGCCAGCAGTTCCGGGAGTTTCCACGAGCAGTACTTC. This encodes CASSSGSFHEQYF.